These 14 T cell receptor beta chains were all obtained from the same sample, sequenced in a study of T-cell reconstitution after alpha-beta-depleted transplantation in children (dated by TCRdb to about 2016). In the paper's terms, the treatment or condition label means: allogeneic hematopoietic cell transplantation with graft depleted of TCRalphabeta T cells and CD19 B cells. Library preparation was by PCR. TCRdb shows the sequencer as Illumina HiSeq 2500. To normalize quantification of the TCRbeta repertoire, the TCR libraries were built with molecular barcoding that relied on unique molecular identifiers. TCRdb reran the public reads through fastp at Q25 and MiXCR, keeping productive beta chains. One record per CDR3 amino acid sequence lists the most common genes and DNA. This sample is represented by 90,000 to 100,000 distinct CDR3 sequences; 20% to 25% of them were singletons. In total, the top ten clones hold 20% to 25% of the sample.

The material was PBMCs, obtained before TCRalphabeta/CD19-depleted stem cell transplant. The origin of the receptors is a boy aged 2 to 10 with acute lymphoblastic leukemia, due to receive a stem cell transplant.

This clonotype was seen once. This could be a read error, since a much larger clone is one nucleotide away. This rearrangement joins TRBV20-1 to TRBJ2-4, with D perhaps TRBD1 (5 bases). V lost 6 bases and J 6 bases, leaving 12 bases between the germline ends. This CDR3 comprises 12 residues. Germline CDR1 is DFQATT and CDR2 is SNEGSKA (reference sequence). The CDR3 DNA reads as TGCAGTGCATGGACAACCATAAACATTCAGTACTTC. Encoded protein: CSAWTTINIQYF.

This sequence joins TRBV12-3 or TRBV12-4 and TRBJ2-3; D perhaps matches TRBD2 (5 bases). V was shortened by 2 bases and J by 6 bases, with 15 bases between the two germline ends. This CDR3 is built from 15 residues. The CDR3 reads CASSLRAESGDTQYF. The DNA for the CDR3 is TGTGCCAGCAGTTTAAGGGCGGAGTCGGGGGATACGCAGTATTTT.

This clonotype was recorded once. For the CDR3, the DNA is TGCGCCAGCAAGGAGCCTAGCGGAGGGCCCTACAATGAGCAGTTCTTC. Protein: CASKEPSGGPYNEQFF. The rearrangement joins TRBV5-1 to TRBJ2-1; 7 bases match TRBD2. CDR3 length: 16 residues. The V segment lost 6 bases and the J segment 2 bases; nucleotides outside the gene matches: 11. CDR1 is SGHRS and CDR2 is YFSETQ in the germline V gene.

The chain has TRBV20-1 and TRBJ2-1, with D hard to call. The germline CDR1 and CDR2 sequences are DFQATT and SNEGSKA (reference sequence). The CDR3 covers 14 residues. Trimming stripped 0 bases from V and 16 bases from J, with 22 bases between. The CDR3 sequence: CSARDGVVRTDLFF. DNA for the CDR3: TGCAGTGCTAGAGATGGGGTTGTGAGGACGGACCTTTTCTTC.

The V gene is TRBV24-1, the J gene TRBJ2-7; 9 nucleotides align to TRBD2. From germline, CDR1 is KGHDR and CDR2 SFDVKD. The CDR3 spans 24 residues. J gave up 5 bases and V 4 bases, and 35 bases lay outside the gene matches. CDR3 nucleotide sequence: TGTGCCACCAGTGACCCCCCGGAGGACACCGAACGACTAGCGGAGGGGCCAAGTAGTAACGAGCAGTACTTC. It translates to CATSDPPEDTERLAEGPSSNEQYF.

The rearrangement links TRBV7-3 to TRBJ2-1; D is possibly TRBD1 or TRBD2 (6 bases each). Germline V gene lookup returns CDR1 SGHTA and CDR2 FQGTGA. The CDR3 runs 21 residues. Between the trimmed V and J ends, which lost 1 base and 2 bases, there was a span of 27 bases. This CDR3 reads CASSLRVGGGGVVRPYNEQFF. DNA of the CDR3: TGTGCCAGCAGCTTAAGGGTCGGGGGCGGAGGGGTAGTCCGCCCCTACAATGAGCAGTTCTTC.

The chain combines TRBV4-3 with TRBJ2-2, with D hard to call. Trimming stripped 0 bases from V and 5 bases from J, with 13 bases between. CDR3 length: 16 residues. CDR1 is LGHNA, CDR2 YSLEER, per germline. CDR3 protein: CASSQDGTEVTGELFF. The DNA for the CDR3 is TGCGCCAGCAGCCAAGATGGTACAGAAGTAACCGGGGAGCTGTTTTTT.

This clonotype was counted ten times or more. The genes are TRBV10-3 and TRBJ1-1, with D possibly TRBD1 on 6 matching bases. CDR1 ENHRY and CDR2 SYGVKD come from the germline V gene. The CDR3 length is 14 residues. Deletions cut 2 bases from V and 5 bases from J, with 12 bases between. CDR3 loop: CAISERIRGTEAFF. The CDR3 bases are TGTGCCATCAGTGAGAGGATAAGGGGGACTGAAGCTTTCTTT.

V is TRBV20-1 and J is TRBJ2-2, with a tentative D call TRBD1 (6 bases). The CDR3 totals 12 residues. Trimming took off 4 bases at V and 4 bases at J, with 7 bases between the two ends. Germline assignment: CDR1 DFQATT and CDR2 SNEGSKA (reference sequence). The CDR3 DNA reads as TGCAGTGCTACCAGGGGCACCGGGGAGCTGTTTTTT. It yields the protein CSATRGTGELFF.

The CDR3, as DNA: TGCGCCAGCAGCTCCGGAACAGTAAGCACAGATACGCAGTATTTT. This translates into CASSSGTVSTDTQYF. J is TRBJ2-3 and V is TRBV5-1; D is ambiguous. The germline V and J ends were trimmed by 3 bases and 0 bases, with 11 bases remaining between them. Germline CDR1 and CDR2: SGHRS and YFSETQ. There are 15 residues in the CDR3.

The table lists this clonotype with a few counts. DNA for the CDR3: TGCAGTGCTCGCCTCGGCAGCGGAGGGATCAATGAGCAGTTCTTC. Encoded protein: CSARLGSGGINEQFF. This sequence joins TRBV20-1 and TRBJ2-1, with a weak D call TRBD2 (6 bases). The CDR3 runs to 15 residues. V dropped 5 bases and J dropped 6 bases, with 20 bases sitting between them. CDR1 and CDR2 from the germline V gene are DFQATT and SNEGSKA (reference sequence).

This sequence joins TRBV20-1 and TRBJ1-6; D ambiguous. V lost 1 base, J lost 9 bases, and 10 bases lay in between. The CDR3 contains 13 residues. Germline-derived CDR1 and CDR2 are DFQATT and SNEGSKA (reference sequence). CDR3: CSARGFPPSPLHF. Written as DNA, the CDR3 is TGCAGTGCTAGAGGCTTTCCCCCTTCACCCCTCCACTTT.

This clonotype occurred a few times. The V call is TRBV7-8, the J call TRBJ2-3; 7 bases are shared with TRBD1. With 2 bases clipped from V and 4 bases from J, the junction kept 12 bases outside the gene matches. The CDR3 is 17 amino acids. Germline loops: CDR1 SGHVS, CDR2 FQNEAQ. The CDR3 DNA reads TGTGCCAGCAGCTTAAGAGTATTCGACAGGGCCTCAGATACGCAGTATTTT. Residues: CASSLRVFDRASDTQYF.

This clonotype was counted at least ten times. The chain employs TRBV4-1 and TRBJ2-7, with 7 nucleotides matching TRBD2. Germline V CDR1 and CDR2: MGHRA, YSYEKL. The CDR3 is 13 residues long. V trimming: 0 bases; J trimming: 12 bases; junction bases outside the gene matches: 8. Here the CDR3 DNA reads TGCGCCAGCAGCCAAGAGCCAACTAGCGTTCTGTACTTC. Amino acid sequence: CASSQEPTSVLYF.